Below, 26 T cell receptor beta chains from the same sample are listed, as sequenced in a study of shared clonotypes between healthy human individuals. Clones were read by immunoSEQ multiplex PCR, and TCRdb kept only the in-frame ones, dropping some. Here the sample spans more than 600,000 clones, about 92% being singletons. The naive CD8 fraction comprised CD45RO-negative cells positively selected for CCR7 and excluded terminally differentiated effector memory CD45RA+ cells. The sequenced sample was naive CD8+ T cells sorted from blood. The receptors shown here come from a man younger than 45 in good health.

The chain joins TRBV28 to TRBJ1-3; D not resolved. The CDR3 has 15 amino acids. V was clipped by 6 bases and J by 0 bases, with 12 bases between them. Germline CDR1 is MDHEN and CDR2 is SYDVKM. The CDR3: CASRRNLFSGNTIYF. CDR3 nucleotide sequence: TGTGCCAGCAGGCGTAACCTTTTCTCTGGAAACACCATATATTTT. Full variable domain (missing parts from reference TRBV28 and TRBJ1-3): DVKVTQSSRYLVKRTGEKVFLECVQDMDHENMFWYRQDPGLGLRLIYFSYDVKMKEKGDIPEGYSVSREKKERFSLILESASTNQTSMYLCASRRNLFSGNTIYFGEGSWLTVV.

The CDR3 is CASSAQGGRAFF. CDR3 coding DNA: TGTGCCAGCAGCGCACAGGGTGGGCGCGCTTTCTTT. The chain links TRBV11-2 to TRBJ1-1; possible D gene TRBD1, 6 bases. V dropped 5 bases and J dropped 11 bases, with 15 bases sitting between them. Germline loops: CDR1 SGHAT, CDR2 FQNNGV. The CDR3 is 12 residues long. The whole variable domain, filled in from reference TRBV11-2 and TRBJ1-1, reads EAGVAQSPRYKIIEKRQSVAFWCNPISGHATLYWYQQILGQGPKLLIQFQNNGVVDDSQLPKDRFSAERLKGVDSTLKIQPAKLEDSAVYLCASSAQGGRAFFGQGTRLTVV.

The V gene is TRBV5-1, the J gene TRBJ2-3; no firm D call. Germline assignment: CDR1 SGHRS and CDR2 YFSETQ. CDR3 length: 16 residues. V was clipped by 0 bases and J by 1 base, with 12 bases between them. The chain's CDR3 is CASSLAPLRRTDTQYF. The DNA for the CDR3 is TGCGCCAGCAGCTTGGCACCTCTACGACGCACAGATACGCAGTATTTT.

This sequence joins TRBV10-3 and TRBJ1-5; D gene uncertain. Trimming cost V 8 bases and J 5 bases, with 10 bases left between them. The CDR3 has 12 residues. Per germline, CDR1 ENHRY and CDR2 SYGVKD. As DNA, the CDR3 is TGTGCCATCGGTGCCTCCGATCAGCCCCAGCATTTT. Translating gives CAIGASDQPQHF.

The chain links TRBV4-1 to TRBJ1-2, with D hard to call. V shed 1 base and J shed 0 bases, with 12 bases lying between them. CDR1 and CDR2 (germline): MGHRA, YSYEKL. The CDR3 runs 16 residues. CDR3 sequence (DNA): TGCGCCAGCAGCCAAGGTATGGCAGACTCTAACTATGGCTACACCTTC. This codes for CASSQGMADSNYGYTF.

V is TRBV6-5 and J is TRBJ2-7; D could derive from TRBD1 or TRBD2 (5 bases each). The CDR3 is 14 residues long. From germline, CDR1 is MNHEY and CDR2 SVGAGI. The V end lost 0 bases, the J end lost 5 bases, and 11 bases lay between the germline ends. CDR3: CASSYSVGPDEQYF. CDR3 coding DNA: TGTGCCAGCAGTTACTCGGTGGGACCGGACGAGCAGTACTTC.

The rearrangement joins TRBV4-3 to TRBJ1-1; tentatively, D is TRBD1 (5 bases). V was clipped by 5 bases and J by 3 bases, with 25 bases between them. CDR3 length: 18 residues. Germline V gives CDR1 LGHNA, CDR2 YSLEER. DNA of the CDR3: TGCGCCAGCAGCATCAGTATAGACCTGGGAGGGGCGGACACTGAAGCTTTCTTT. Amino acids: CASSISIDLGGADTEAFF.

The rearrangement joins TRBV6-5 to TRBJ2-1, with 11 bases matching TRBD2. The CDR3 has 14 residues. Looked up from germline, CDR1 is MNHEY and CDR2 is SVGAGI. With 7 bases clipped from V and 10 bases from J, the junction kept 9 bases outside the gene matches. In DNA form, the CDR3 reads TGTGCCAGCACGGGACTAGCGGCCCTAGGAGAGCAGTTCTTC. This codes for CASTGLAALGEQFF.

This chain's CDR3 is CASSQGVREYTDTQYF. The CDR3 region has the DNA TGCGCCAGCAGCCAAGGGGTGCGGGAATACACAGATACGCAGTATTTT. This sequence joins TRBV4-3 and TRBJ2-3; D perhaps matches TRBD2 (6 bases). Per germline, CDR1 LGHNA and CDR2 YSLEER. This CDR3 has 16 residues. V gave up 1 base and J gave up 2 bases, with 13 bases separating them.

The rearrangement uses TRBV13 and TRBJ2-1; D might be TRBD1 (5 bases). This CDR3 contains 12 residues. Trimming took off 5 bases at V and 9 bases at J, with 11 bases between the two ends. Germline V gene data show CDR1 as PRHDT and CDR2 as FYEKMQ (reference sequence). CDR3 bases: TGTGCCAGCAGCCACCTGGGGCGTGAGCAGTTCTTC. Amino acids: CASSHLGREQFF. Complete variable domain (other parts from reference TRBV13 and TRBJ2-1): AAGVIQSPRHLIKEKRETATLKCYPIPRHDTVYWYQQGPGQDPQFLISFYEKMQSDKGSIPDRFSAQQFSDYHSELNMSSLELGDSALYFCASSHLGREQFFGPGTRLTVL.

This clone was seen only once. V usage is TRBV5-4 and J usage is TRBJ2-5; D is undetermined. CDR3 length equals 14 residues. V lost 0 bases and J lost 9, with 15 bases in between. Germline CDR1 reads SGHNT; CDR2 reads YYREEE (reference sequence). The CDR3 loop is CASSLAGEHAAQYF. CDR3 in DNA: TGTGCCAGCAGCTTGGCTGGGGAACACGCGGCCCAGTACTTC.

The sample holds one count of this clone. V gene TRBV6-4 combines with J gene TRBJ2-1; 7 nucleotides align to TRBD1. The CDR3 loop spans 14 amino acids. The germline CDR1 and CDR2 sequences are MRHNA and SNTAGT. Trimming cost V 4 bases and J 9 bases; bases outside gene matches: 9. The CDR3 sequence: CASSVGQATREQFF. DNA of the CDR3: TGTGCCAGCAGTGTAGGACAGGCGACGCGTGAGCAGTTCTTC.

CDR3 sequence (DNA): TGTGCCAGCAGCTCAGGACTCAGCTCCTACAATGAGCAGTTCTTC. This translates into CASSSGLSSYNEQFF. The chain has TRBV7-3 and TRBJ2-1, with D possibly being TRBD2 (5 bases). Trimming shortened V by 4 bases and J by 0 bases, and 10 bases separated the two germline ends. Germline V gene data show CDR1 as SGHTA and CDR2 as FQGTGA. The CDR3 has 15 amino acids.

V gene TRBV7-8 combines with J gene TRBJ1-1; D is ambiguous. The CDR3 length is 12 residues. The V gene lost 2 bases and the J gene lost 4 bases, with 5 bases spanning the gap. Per the germline V gene, CDR1 is SGHVS and CDR2 is FQNEAQ. The CDR3 coding sequence is TGTGCCAGCAGCTTAATGGGCACTGAAGCTTTCTTT. Protein product: CASSLMGTEAFF. The variable domain in full, completed from reference TRBV7-8 and TRBJ1-1, reads GAGVSQSPRYKVAKRGQDVALRCDPISGHVSLFWYQQALGQGPEFLTYFQNEAQLDKSGLPSDRFFAERPEGSVSTLKIQRTQQEDSAVYLCASSLMGTEAFFGQGTRLTVV.

This chain uses TRBV5-6 with TRBJ2-3; tentatively, D is TRBD2 (5 bases). V was shortened by 5 bases and J by 3 bases, with 19 bases between the two germline ends. The CDR3 runs to 16 residues. CDR1 is SGHDT, CDR2 YYEEEE, per germline. CDR3 sequence (DNA): TGTGCCAGCAGTTCTAGCCGGACCGTTCTGACAGATACGCAGTATTTT. Amino acid sequence: CASSSSRTVLTDTQYF.

The chain employs TRBV30 and TRBJ2-7; 11 positions agree with TRBD2. Germline loops: CDR1 GTSNPN, CDR2 SVGIG (reference sequence). Trimming cost V 2 bases and J 4 bases; bases outside gene matches: 4. This CDR3 comprises 14 residues. For the CDR3, the DNA is TGTGCCTGGAGTAGCCTAGCGGGAGGTTACGAGCAGTACTTC. Translating it yields CAWSSLAGGYEQYF.

V gene TRBV28 combines with J gene TRBJ1-1; 8 nucleotides line up with TRBD1. Germline assignment: CDR1 MDHEN and CDR2 SYDVKM. The V segment lost 6 bases and the J segment 3 bases; nucleotides outside the gene matches: 12. The CDR3 spans 16 residues. The DNA of the CDR3 is TGTGCCAGCAGCCGAGTGTTGACAGGGGTTGACACTGAAGCTTTCTTT. Translation gives CASSRVLTGVDTEAFF.

The chain recombines TRBV7-9 with TRBJ2-7; TRBD2 aligns across 11 bases. The CDR3 is 19 amino acids. Looked up from germline, CDR1 is SEHNR and CDR2 is FQNEAQ (reference sequence). V lost 4 bases and J lost 4; bases outside the gene matches: 18. CDR3 nucleotide sequence: TGTGCCAGCAGCTATAGCGGGAGGGCTTCTCACCGAGACCTTTACGAGCAGTACTTC. It codes for CASSYSGRASHRDLYEQYF.

The genes are TRBV7-8 and TRBJ2-1, with D unresolved. The CDR3 is made up of 12 amino acids. Trimming cost V 0 bases and J 9 bases, with 6 bases left between them. Germline-derived CDR1 and CDR2 are SGHVS and FQNEAQ. The chain's CDR3 is CASSLAGSEQFF. CDR3 coding DNA: TGTGCCAGCAGCTTAGCTGGATCTGAGCAGTTCTTC.

The chain recombines TRBV14 with TRBJ2-1, with 9 positions matching TRBD2. V was clipped by 4 bases and J by 7 bases; unmatched bases: 5. The CDR3 is 14 amino acids. Germline CDR1 reads SGHDN; CDR2 reads FVKESK. The CDR3 region is CASSPSGRLNEQFF. Written as DNA, the CDR3 is TGTGCCAGCAGCCCCAGCGGGAGGTTAAATGAGCAGTTCTTC.

This chain links TRBV5-1 with TRBJ2-2, with D possibly TRBD1 on 6 matching bases. Trimming took off 2 bases at V and 3 bases at J, with 11 bases between the two ends. CDR3 length: 15 amino acids. In germline, CDR1 is SGHRS, CDR2 YFSETQ. The CDR3, as DNA: TGCGCCAGCAGCTTCTCACAGGGTTACACCGGGGAGCTGTTTTTT. It yields the protein CASSFSQGYTGELFF.

The V call is TRBV27, the J call TRBJ2-5; a weak D match, TRBD2 (5 bases). In germline, CDR1 is MNHEY, CDR2 SMNVEV (reference sequence). With 4 bases removed from V and 4 bases from J, the gap between germline ends came to 16 bases. This CDR3 spans 15 amino acids. CDR3 amino acids: CASSSLTSSGETQYF. CDR3 DNA: TGTGCCAGCAGTTCACTCACTAGTTCGGGAGAGACCCAGTACTTC.

V usage is TRBV4-1 and J usage is TRBJ1-4; D unclear. The germline V gene encodes CDR1 MGHRA and CDR2 YSYEKL. The CDR3 runs 13 residues. Trimming cost V 1 base and J 11 bases, with 11 bases left between them. CDR3 DNA sequence: TGCGCCAGCAGCCAAGTGAGTCAAGGGAAACTGTTTTTT. It specifies CASSQVSQGKLFF.

This chain uses TRBV28 with TRBJ1-5; D is ambiguous. Germline V gives CDR1 MDHEN, CDR2 SYDVKM. This CDR3 has 14 residues. Trimming removed 4 bases at V and 12 bases at J, with 19 bases between. This chain's CDR3 is CASSYRVGGGFQHF. For the CDR3, the DNA is TGTGCCAGCAGTTACCGCGTCGGAGGAGGCTTCCAGCATTTT. Supplemented by reference TRBV28 and TRBJ1-5, the full variable domain reads DVKVTQSSRYLVKRTGEKVFLECVQDMDHENMFWYRQDPGLGLRLIYFSYDVKMKEKGDIPEGYSVSREKKERFSLILESASTNQTSMYLCASSYRVGGGFQHFGDGTRLSIL.

J is TRBJ2-5 and V is TRBV6-5; D is unclear. Germline lookup yields CDR1 MNHEY and CDR2 SVGAGI. Between the trimmed V and J ends, which lost 5 bases and 5 bases, there was a span of 12 bases. This CDR3 comprises 13 residues. The CDR3 region is CASSITKVETQYF. The CDR3 DNA reads as TGTGCCAGCAGTATAACTAAAGTGGAGACCCAGTACTTC.

This chain links TRBV27 with TRBJ1-2; TRBD1 matches at 8 bases. CDR1 and CDR2 (germline): MNHEY, SMNVEV (reference sequence). J lost 8 bases, V lost 5 bases, and 10 bases had no gene match. The CDR3 runs to 14 residues. This CDR3 is CASSHTDRGDGYTF. In DNA form, the CDR3 reads TGTGCCAGCAGTCATACAGACAGGGGAGACGGCTACACCTTC.